The 3 T cell receptor beta chains in this list originate from one sample, sequenced in a study of blood T cell repertoires in COVID-19. Produced via immunoSEQ multiplex PCR; TCRdb's table is partial and in-frame only. The sample consists of approximately 500,000 clones, 70% to 90% of them appearing once. The sequenced sample was peripheral blood. The receptors shown here come from a woman in her fifties or sixties with COVID-19, enrolled during active disease.

The rearrangement joins TRBV3-1 (or the pseudogene TRBV3-2) to TRBJ2-5; 9 bases fit TRBD2. CDR1 LGHDT and CDR2 YNNKEL come from the germline V gene (reference sequence). V dropped 4 bases and J dropped 3; count of bases not matched to a gene: 3. This CDR3 contains 14 residues. DNA of the CDR3: TGTGCCAGCAGCCCGGGACTAGCCGAAGAGACCCAGTACTTC. As protein: CASSPGLAEETQYF.

The chain has TRBV4-1 and TRBJ1-1; possibly TRBD1 for D (6 bases). The CDR3 totals 17 residues. CDR1 MGHRA and CDR2 YSYEKL come from the germline V gene. The V gene lost 1 base and the J gene lost 5 bases, with 20 bases spanning the gap. The CDR3 loop reads CASSQVGQGRRRTEAFF. In DNA form, the CDR3 reads TGCGCCAGCAGCCAAGTTGGGCAGGGGCGGAGACGGACTGAAGCTTTCTTT.

The chain links TRBV28 to TRBJ2-3, with 9 bases that match TRBD2. With V trimmed by 3 bases and J by 4 bases, 8 bases remained unmatched. This CDR3 comprises 16 residues. Germline V gene lookup returns CDR1 MDHEN and CDR2 SYDVKM. CDR3 region: CASSFGGAGGADTQYF. In DNA form, the CDR3 reads TGTGCCAGCAGTTTTGGTGGAGCGGGGGGAGCAGATACGCAGTATTTT.